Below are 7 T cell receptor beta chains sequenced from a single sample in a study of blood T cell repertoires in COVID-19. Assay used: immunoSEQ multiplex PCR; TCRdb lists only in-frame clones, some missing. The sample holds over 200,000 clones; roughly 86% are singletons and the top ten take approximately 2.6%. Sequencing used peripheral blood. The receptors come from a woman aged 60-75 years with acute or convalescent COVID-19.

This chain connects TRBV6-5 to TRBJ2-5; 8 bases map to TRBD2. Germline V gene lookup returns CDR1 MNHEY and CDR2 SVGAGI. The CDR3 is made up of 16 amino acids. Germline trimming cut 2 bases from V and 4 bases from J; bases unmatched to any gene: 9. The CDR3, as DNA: TGTGCCAGCAGTTACCGGGGGAGCCGGGGGGGAGAGACCCAGTACTTC. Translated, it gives CASSYRGSRGGETQYF.

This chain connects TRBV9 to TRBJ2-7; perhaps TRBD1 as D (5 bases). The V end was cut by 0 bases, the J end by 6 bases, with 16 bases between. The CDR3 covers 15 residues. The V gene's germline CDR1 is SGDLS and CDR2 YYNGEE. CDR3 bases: TGTGCCAGCAGCGTAGAAGGGGTGCCATCCAGCGAGCAGTACTTC. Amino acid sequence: CASSVEGVPSSEQYF.

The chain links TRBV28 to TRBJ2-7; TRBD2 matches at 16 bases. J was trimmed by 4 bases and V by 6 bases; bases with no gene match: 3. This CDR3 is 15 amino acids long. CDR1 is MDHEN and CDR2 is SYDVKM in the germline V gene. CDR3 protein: CASRGLAGGSYEQYF. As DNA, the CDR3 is TGTGCCAGCAGGGGACTAGCGGGAGGGAGTTACGAGCAGTACTTC. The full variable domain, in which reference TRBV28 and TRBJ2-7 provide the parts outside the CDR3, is DVKVTQSSRYLVKRTGEKVFLECVQDMDHENMFWYRQDPGLGLRLIYFSYDVKMKEKGDIPEGYSVSREKKERFSLILESASTNQTSMYLCASRGLAGGSYEQYFGPGTRLTVT.

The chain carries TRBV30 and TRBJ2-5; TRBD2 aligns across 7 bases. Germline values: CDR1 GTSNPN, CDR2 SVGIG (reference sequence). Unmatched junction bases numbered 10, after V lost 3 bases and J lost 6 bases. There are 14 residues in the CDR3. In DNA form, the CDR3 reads TGTGCCTGGAGGCCGAGCGGGGCGGGAAAGACCCAGTACTTC. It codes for CAWRPSGAGKTQYF.

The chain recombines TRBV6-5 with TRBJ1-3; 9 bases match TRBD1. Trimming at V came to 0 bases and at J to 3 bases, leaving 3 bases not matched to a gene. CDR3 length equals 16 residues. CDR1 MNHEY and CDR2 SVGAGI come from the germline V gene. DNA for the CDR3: TGTGCCAGCAGTTACTCAGGACAGGGGTTTGGAAACACCATATATTTT. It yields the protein CASSYSGQGFGNTIYF.

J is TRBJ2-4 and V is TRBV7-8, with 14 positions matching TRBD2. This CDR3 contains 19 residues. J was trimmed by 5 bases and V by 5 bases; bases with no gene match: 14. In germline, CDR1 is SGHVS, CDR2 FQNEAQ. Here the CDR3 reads CASSRIRLAGGPGENIQYF. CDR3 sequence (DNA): TGTGCCAGCAGCCGAATAAGACTAGCGGGGGGGCCCGGGGAAAACATTCAGTACTTC.

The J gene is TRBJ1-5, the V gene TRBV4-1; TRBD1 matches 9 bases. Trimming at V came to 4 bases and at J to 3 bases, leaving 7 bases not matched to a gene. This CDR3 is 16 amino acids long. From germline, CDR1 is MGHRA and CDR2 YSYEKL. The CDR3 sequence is CASSPTGTGFNQPQHF. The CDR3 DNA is TGCGCCAGCAGCCCCACCGGGACAGGGTTCAATCAGCCCCAGCATTTT.